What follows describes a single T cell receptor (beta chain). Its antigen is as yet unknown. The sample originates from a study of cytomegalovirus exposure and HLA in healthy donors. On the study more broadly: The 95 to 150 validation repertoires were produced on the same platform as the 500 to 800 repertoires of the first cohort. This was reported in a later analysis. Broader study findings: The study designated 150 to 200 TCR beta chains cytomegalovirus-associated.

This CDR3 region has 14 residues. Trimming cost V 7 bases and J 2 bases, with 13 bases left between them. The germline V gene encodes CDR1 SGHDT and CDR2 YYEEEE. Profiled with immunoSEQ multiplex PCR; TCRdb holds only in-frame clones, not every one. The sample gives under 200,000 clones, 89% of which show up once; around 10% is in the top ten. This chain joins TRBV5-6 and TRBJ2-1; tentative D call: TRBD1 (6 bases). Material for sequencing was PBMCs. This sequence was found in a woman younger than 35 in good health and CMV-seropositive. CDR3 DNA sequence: TGTGCCAGCCTAAGACAGGCGCCCTACAATGAGCAGTTCTTC. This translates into CASLRQAPYNEQFF.